The 30 T cell receptor beta chains below all came from one sample that was sequenced in a study of blood T cell repertoires in COVID-19. Produced via immunoSEQ multiplex PCR; TCRdb's table is partial and in-frame only. The data show around 250,000 clones, with 86% seen just once and roughly 2% held by the top ten. The sample was PBMCs or T cells enriched from blood (not recorded which). The source is a woman in her 50s who had recovered from COVID-19.

The table lists this clone with many counts. The rearrangement joins TRBV11-2 to TRBJ1-1; 8 bases agree with TRBD1. The CDR3 loop spans 13 amino acids. CDR1 and CDR2 from the germline V gene are SGHAT and FQNNGV. With 5 bases clipped from V and 8 bases from J, the junction kept 7 bases outside the gene matches. CDR3 sequence (DNA): TGTGCCAGCAGCACAGGACAGGGTAGGGAAGCTTTCTTT. This translates into CASSTGQGREAFF. The whole variable domain, remainder taken from reference TRBV11-2 and TRBJ1-1, is EAGVAQSPRYKIIEKRQSVAFWCNPISGHATLYWYQQILGQGPKLLIQFQNNGVVDDSQLPKDRFSAERLKGVDSTLKIQPAKLEDSAVYLCASSTGQGREAFFGQGTRLTVV.

V gene TRBV6-4 combines with J gene TRBJ2-3, with TRBD2 identical over 8 bases. CDR1 and CDR2 (germline): MRHNA, SNTAGT. The CDR3 extends over 16 amino acids. With V trimmed by 0 bases and J by 2 bases, 4 bases remained unmatched. CDR3 nucleotides: TGTGCCAGCAGTGACTCGAGCGGGGGCCTCACAGATACGCAGTATTTT. It encodes CASSDSSGGLTDTQYF.

The genes are TRBV5-8 and TRBJ1-2; 8 bases are a match to TRBD1. Germline V gene lookup returns CDR1 SGHTS and CDR2 YDEGEE. Unmatched junction bases numbered 20, after V lost 6 bases and J lost 7 bases. The CDR3 runs to 17 residues. In DNA, the CDR3 is TGTGCCAGCATCTCATACCAAACACAGGGGGGAGGCACTGGCTACACCTTC. Encoded protein: CASISYQTQGGGTGYTF.

The J gene is TRBJ1-2, the V gene TRBV11-3, with TRBD1 as a possible D gene (5 bases). CDR1 and CDR2 (germline): SGHNT, YENEEA. Trimming removed 3 bases at V and 7 bases at J, with 12 bases between. The CDR3 runs 13 residues. The CDR3 here is CASSFMGEGGYTF. The CDR3 nucleotides read TGTGCCAGCAGCTTCATGGGGGAGGGTGGCTACACCTTC.

The rearrangement joins TRBV5-4 to TRBJ2-5, with a tentative D call TRBD1 (5 bases). CDR1 SGHNT and CDR2 YYREEE come from the germline V gene (reference sequence). The CDR3 totals 13 residues. V was trimmed by 5 bases and J by 5 bases, leaving 13 bases between them. CDR3 sequence (DNA): TGTGCCAGCAGTTGGTGGGGCGAGGAGACCCAGTACTTC. This gives the protein CASSWWGEETQYF.

This chain uses TRBV7-9 with TRBJ2-7, with 10 bases fitting TRBD2. V dropped 2 bases and J dropped 0; count of bases not matched to a gene: 13. There are 19 residues in the CDR3. Per germline, CDR1 SEHNR and CDR2 FQNEAQ (reference sequence). CDR3 protein: CASSLSSRNSGGPSYEQYF. Here the CDR3 DNA reads TGTGCCAGCAGCTTATCCTCTAGGAATAGCGGGGGGCCCTCCTACGAGCAGTACTTC.

V usage is TRBV13 and J usage is TRBJ1-4; maybe TRBD1 (6 bases). V lost 6 bases and J 8 bases, leaving 16 bases between the germline ends. Germline-derived CDR1 and CDR2 are PRHDT and FYEKMQ (reference sequence). There are 14 residues in the CDR3. The CDR3 loop reads CASRYRDGGEKLFF. CDR3 nucleotides: TGTGCCAGCAGGTACAGGGACGGGGGGGAAAAACTGTTTTTT.

The chain recombines TRBV7-2 with TRBJ2-3; 8 positions agree with TRBD2. CDR3 length: 14 residues. V trimming: 1 base; J trimming: 5 bases; junction bases outside the gene matches: 2. Germline lookup yields CDR1 SGHTA and CDR2 FQGNSA. The CDR3 bases are TGTGCCAGCAGCTTAGTCGGGAGGGGAGATACGCAGTATTTT. Translated, it gives CASSLVGRGDTQYF.

This clone has just a few counts. The rearrangement joins TRBV27 to TRBJ1-5; D not certain. V lost 5 bases and J lost 0, with 14 bases in between. Germline V gene sequence: CDR1 MNHEY, CDR2 SMNVEV (reference sequence). The CDR3 sequence is 16 residues long. CDR3 nucleotides: TGTGCCAGCAGTCCGGTGGGAGATTATAGCAATCAGCCCCAGCATTTT. Translating gives CASSPVGDYSNQPQHF.

The chain joins TRBV9 to TRBJ2-2; 14 bases fit TRBD2. Germline V gives CDR1 SGDLS, CDR2 YYNGEE. V lost 0 bases and J lost 1; bases outside the gene matches: 5. The CDR3 runs 19 residues. CDR3 nucleotides: TGTGCCAGCAGCGTAGGAATTGGGACTAGCGGGGGGAACACCGGGGAGCTGTTTTTT. This gives the protein CASSVGIGTSGGNTGELFF.

The chain is built from TRBV4-3 and TRBJ1-1, with a possible D match to TRBD1 (5 bases). With 0 bases removed from V and 5 bases from J, the gap between germline ends came to 10 bases. CDR3 size: 14 residues. Germline CDR1 and CDR2: LGHNA and YSLEER. CDR3 residues: CASSQEGGFTEAFF. Written as DNA, the CDR3 is TGCGCCAGCAGCCAAGAGGGGGGATTTACTGAAGCTTTCTTT.

The chain has TRBV28 and TRBJ2-1; D is perhaps TRBD2 (6 bases). The CDR3 contains 15 residues. V was pared by 6 bases and J by 2 bases, with 14 bases between. Germline values: CDR1 MDHEN, CDR2 SYDVKM. The CDR3 loop reads CASSSGRWTYNEQFF. CDR3 bases: TGTGCCAGCAGCTCGGGGAGGTGGACCTACAATGAGCAGTTCTTC.

This clone appeared many times. The chain links TRBV24-1 to TRBJ1-1, with D possibly TRBD1 on 6 matching bases. The CDR3 consists of 14 residues. The germline V gene encodes CDR1 KGHDR and CDR2 SFDVKD. Trimming shortened V by 7 bases and J by 1 base, and 12 bases separated the two germline ends. The CDR3 protein is CATRAGTPNTEAFF. CDR3 in DNA: TGTGCCACCAGGGCTGGGACACCGAACACTGAAGCTTTCTTT.

This chain uses TRBV7-3 with TRBJ2-3, with D possibly being TRBD1 (6 bases). The length of the CDR3 is 12 residues. Germline CDR1 and CDR2: SGHTA and FQGTGA. Trimming shortened V by 1 base and J by 9 bases, and 8 bases separated the two germline ends. CDR3 sequence reads: CASSLMRGTQYF. CDR3 bases: TGTGCCAGCAGCTTAATGAGGGGGACGCAGTATTTT.

This chain joins TRBV16 and TRBJ2-1; perhaps TRBD2 as D (5 bases). The CDR3 extends over 19 amino acids. The ends were cut back, 0 bases at V and 4 bases at J, with 22 bases in the middle. CDR1 KGHSY and CDR2 FQNENV come from the germline V gene. This chain's CDR3 is CASSQSVLLTPERYNEQFF. DNA for the CDR3: TGTGCCAGCAGCCAATCGGTCCTTCTTACCCCGGAGCGGTACAATGAGCAGTTCTTC.

This clone was seen only once. The genes are TRBV7-9 and TRBJ2-7; D unresolved. Germline V gene sequence: CDR1 SEHNR, CDR2 FQNEAQ (reference sequence). The CDR3 length is 14 residues. Trimming cost V 5 bases and J 0 bases, with 11 bases left between them. The CDR3 sequence: CASSVTASSYEQYF. In DNA form, the CDR3 reads TGTGCCAGCAGCGTGACTGCGTCCTCCTACGAGCAGTACTTC.

The sample holds one count of this clone. The chain combines TRBV19 with TRBJ1-3, with unresolved D. CDR1 LNHDA and CDR2 SQIVND come from the germline V gene (reference sequence). V was clipped by 5 bases and J by 0 bases, with 17 bases between them. The CDR3 sequence is 17 residues long. CDR3 in DNA: TGTGCCAGTAGTCTCGGCCCTCCGGGAGCCTCTGGAAACACCATATATTTT. Translated: CASSLGPPGASGNTIYF. Together with reference TRBV19 and TRBJ1-3, the CDR3 gives the full variable domain: DGGITQSPKYLFRKEGQNVTLSCEQNLNHDAMYWYRQDPGQGLRLIYYSQIVNDFQKGDIAEGYSVSREKKESFPLTVTSAQKNPTAFYLCASSLGPPGASGNTIYFGEGSWLTVV.

The chain recombines TRBV7-9 with TRBJ1-1; D is possibly TRBD1 (6 bases). This CDR3 has 17 amino acids. Germline assignment: CDR1 SEHNR and CDR2 FQNEAQ (reference sequence). Trimming shortened V by 1 base and J by 0 bases, and 15 bases separated the two germline ends. DNA for the CDR3: TGTGCCAGCAGCTTAGGGGCAGGGGAGTTCGTGAACACTGAAGCTTTCTTT. Protein: CASSLGAGEFVNTEAFF.

The V and J genes are TRBV9 and TRBJ1-6, with 8 bases that match TRBD1. Losses at the gene ends were 4 bases for V and 7 bases for J; bases not matched to a gene: 7. Germline lookup yields CDR1 SGDLS and CDR2 YYNGEE. This CDR3 contains 15 residues. Here the CDR3 reads CASSLGQGPNSPLHF. CDR3 bases: TGTGCCAGCAGCTTAGGACAGGGCCCCAATTCACCCCTCCACTTT. Supplemented by reference TRBV9 and TRBJ1-6, the full variable domain reads DSGVTQTPKHLITATGQRVTLRCSPRSGDLSVYWYQQSLDQGLQFLIQYYNGEERAKGNILERFSAQQFPDLHSELNLSSLELGDSALYFCASSLGQGPNSPLHFGNGTRLTVT.

This clone was observed a single time. The chain combines TRBV12-3 or TRBV12-4 with TRBJ1-2, with 8 bases matching TRBD1. CDR3 length equals 12 residues. J gave up 8 bases and V 6 bases, and 5 bases lay outside the gene matches. CDR3 amino acids: CASRRTGPGYTF. In nucleotides, the CDR3 is TGTGCCAGCAGGAGGACAGGGCCCGGCTACACCTTC.

V usage is TRBV9 and J usage is TRBJ2-7, with D possibly TRBD2 on 6 matching bases. Trimming cost V 4 bases and J 0 bases, with 11 bases left between them. The CDR3 has 14 amino acids. Germline CDR1 SGDLS, CDR2 YYNGEE. The CDR3 protein is CASSQQTSSYEQYF. Written as DNA, the CDR3 is TGTGCCAGCAGCCAGCAGACTAGCTCCTACGAGCAGTACTTC.

The rearrangement uses TRBV5-6 and TRBJ1-2; D may be TRBD1 (5 bases). The CDR3 is 12 amino acids. Germline V lookup: CDR1 SGHDT, CDR2 YYEEEE. Trimming pared 4 bases from V and 7 bases from J, leaving 11 bases between. The CDR3 is CASSIREAGYTF. The CDR3 DNA is TGTGCCAGCAGCATCAGGGAGGCTGGCTACACCTTC.

The chain joins TRBV4-3 to TRBJ2-7; D is perhaps TRBD2 (6 bases). CDR1 is LGHNA and CDR2 is YSLEER in the germline V gene. V was shortened by 4 bases and J by 2 bases, with 12 bases between the two germline ends. The CDR3 contains 14 residues. CDR3 DNA: TGCGCCAGCAGCCTCTCGGAGGGAACCTACGAGCAGTACTTC. Translation: CASSLSEGTYEQYF.

This clone was seen a few times. The rearrangement uses TRBV19 and TRBJ1-6; D gene ambiguous. This CDR3 spans 12 amino acids. Germline V CDR1 and CDR2: LNHDA, SQIVND (reference sequence). V dropped 3 bases and J dropped 5 bases, with 2 bases sitting between them. CDR3 bases: TGTGCCAGTAGTATCGATAATTCACCCCTCCACTTT. Translated, it gives CASSIDNSPLHF.

The rearrangement joins TRBV5-4 to TRBJ2-1, with D possibly matching TRBD2 (6 bases). This CDR3 has 15 amino acids. CDR1 and CDR2 (germline): SGHNT, YYREEE (reference sequence). V was trimmed by 1 base and J by 9 bases, leaving 17 bases between them. CDR3 region: CASSLSPEGGAEQFF. CDR3 sequence (DNA): TGTGCCAGCAGCTTGTCCCCGGAGGGTGGGGCTGAGCAGTTCTTC.

The CDR3 region is CASSRWEASSYNEQFF. The CDR3 nucleotides read TGTGCCAGCAGTCGGTGGGAGGCGAGTTCCTACAATGAGCAGTTCTTC. This sequence joins TRBV6-2 or TRBV6-3 and TRBJ2-1; D possibly corresponds to TRBD2 (6 bases). The CDR3 has 16 amino acids. Trimming shortened V by 5 bases and J by 1 base, and 15 bases separated the two germline ends. Germline loops: CDR1 MNHEY, CDR2 SVGEGT.

This sequence joins TRBV9 and TRBJ1-4; 11 positions agree with TRBD1. The CDR3 extends over 16 amino acids. The junction had 5 bases not matched to a gene; V was cut back by 0 bases and J by 7 bases. CDR1 and CDR2 from the germline V gene are SGDLS and YYNGEE. The CDR3, as DNA: TGTGCCAGCAGCGTAGCTGGGGGGACAGGGGGTGAAAAACTGTTTTTT. This sequence encodes CASSVAGGTGGEKLFF.

The chain recombines TRBV9 with TRBJ1-5, with D possibly matching TRBD1 (6 bases). V lost 1 base and J 6 bases, leaving 14 bases between the germline ends. Germline V gives CDR1 SGDLS, CDR2 YYNGEE. There are 15 residues in the CDR3. The DNA for the CDR3 is TGTGCCAGCAGCGTATCGGCAGGGGAGGGTCAGCCCCAGCATTTT. Protein product: CASSVSAGEGQPQHF.

V gene TRBV11-3 combines with J gene TRBJ2-1, with TRBD2 identical over 8 bases. V shed 0 bases and J 7 bases; nucleotides not matched to a gene: 5. Germline assignment: CDR1 SGHNT and CDR2 YENEEA. The CDR3 totals 15 residues. CDR3 DNA: TGTGCCAGCAGCTTAGACGGGACTAGGAGGAATGAGCAGTTCTTC. It translates to CASSLDGTRRNEQFF. Filled out from reference TRBV11-3 and TRBJ2-1, the complete variable domain reads EAGVVQSPRYKIIEKKQPVAFWCNPISGHNTLYWYLQNLGQGPELLIRYENEEAVDDSQLPKDRFSAERLKGVDSTLKIQPAELGDSAVYLCASSLDGTRRNEQFFGPGTRLTVL.

V usage is TRBV15 and J usage is TRBJ1-1; possibly TRBD1 for D (5 bases). The CDR3 spans 15 residues. V lost 0 bases and J lost 1, with 9 bases in between. CDR1 is LNHNV and CDR2 is YYDKDF in the germline V gene (reference sequence). The CDR3 sequence is CATSRERGQNTEAFF. CDR3 sequence (DNA): TGTGCCACCAGCAGAGAACGTGGACAGAACACTGAAGCTTTCTTT.